This TCR beta chain was observed in a study of blood T cells in healthy people across ages. The study's findings and limits: With age, beta diversity per million T cells declined roughly linearly, significantly by 30 to 40.

Donation came from healthy Caucasian individuals in Russia who were aged 6 to 90. Trimming at V came to 7 bases and at J to 4 bases, leaving 6 bases not matched to a gene. The CDR3 is 14 amino acids. The germline V gene has CDR1 SGHTA and CDR2 FQGNSA. Combining a sample-barcoded 5' primer with a J-beta primer mix, a second PCR ran for roughly 6 to 12 cycles. TCRdb re-derived calls from the 5' RACE reads in MiXCR, one entry per CDR3 protein. The table includes 1.5 million or so distinct CDR3 sequences, about 45% detected once. This clonotype came up once. What it recognizes is unknown. J is TRBJ2-1 and V is TRBV7-2; TRBD2 matches at 8 bases. The sample consisted of blood. The origin of this receptor is a young woman in good health. The CDR3 here is CASTPGLGYNEQFF. The CDR3 DNA is TGTGCCAGCACCCCGGGACTAGGTTACAATGAGCAGTTCTTC.